The entry that follows covers one T cell receptor beta chain sequence. Its antigen is not known. Other DNA sequences in the same sample also yield this CDR3. Adult donors, all healthy and HIV-negative, had no recent acute infections or vaccinations. The study separated CD4+ cells into CD45RA+ naive and CD45RA-negative memory subsets. The source of the sample is a study of shared clonotypes between healthy human individuals. Notes on the study in general: A few donors had roughly 5% of their naive CD4 clonotypes in common.

Germline V lookup: CDR1 SEHNR, CDR2 FQNEAQ (reference sequence). This CDR3 spans 15 amino acids. V was pared by 2 bases and J by 5 bases, with 1 base of the junction left unmatched. Genomic DNA per cell subset filled all wells of several immunoSEQ plates. Sequencing was performed with immunoSEQ multiplex PCR; in TCRdb, only in-frame clones are kept and a portion is missing. This sample has around 2.3 million clones, with approximately 94% found just once. This receptor was identified in a man younger than 35 in good health. The sequenced material came from naive CD4+ T cells sorted from blood. As to subset: CD45RA+ positively selected. V and J are TRBV7-9 and TRBJ2-2, with TRBD2 matching 11 bases. CDR3 sequence reads: CASSLTSGSTGELFF. The CDR3 bases are TGTGCCAGCAGCTTAACTAGCGGGAGTACCGGGGAGCTGTTTTTT.